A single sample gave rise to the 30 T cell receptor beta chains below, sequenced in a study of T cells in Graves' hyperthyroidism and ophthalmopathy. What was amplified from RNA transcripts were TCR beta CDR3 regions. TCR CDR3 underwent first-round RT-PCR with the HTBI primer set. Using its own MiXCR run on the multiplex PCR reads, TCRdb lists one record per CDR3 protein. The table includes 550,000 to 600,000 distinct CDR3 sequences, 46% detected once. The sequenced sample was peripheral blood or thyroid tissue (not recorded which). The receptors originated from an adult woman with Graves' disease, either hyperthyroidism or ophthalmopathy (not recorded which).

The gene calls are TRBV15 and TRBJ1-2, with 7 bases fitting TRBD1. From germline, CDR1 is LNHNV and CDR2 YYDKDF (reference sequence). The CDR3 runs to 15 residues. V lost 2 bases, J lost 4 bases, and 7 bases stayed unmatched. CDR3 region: CATSRKGQTFYGYTF. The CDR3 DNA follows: TGTGCCACCAGCAGAAAGGGACAGACATTCTATGGCTACACCTTC.

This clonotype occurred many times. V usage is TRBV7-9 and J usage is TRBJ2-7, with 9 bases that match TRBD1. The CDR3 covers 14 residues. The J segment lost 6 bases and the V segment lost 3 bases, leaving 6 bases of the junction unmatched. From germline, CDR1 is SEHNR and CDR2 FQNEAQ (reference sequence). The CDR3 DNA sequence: TGTGCCAGCAGCTTCCCGGGACAGGGATTCGAGCAGTACTTC. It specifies CASSFPGQGFEQYF.

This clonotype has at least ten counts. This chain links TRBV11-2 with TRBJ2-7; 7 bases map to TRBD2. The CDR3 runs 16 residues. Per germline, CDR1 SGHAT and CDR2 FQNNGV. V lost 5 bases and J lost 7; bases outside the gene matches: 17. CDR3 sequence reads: CASSHRLSGKREEQYF. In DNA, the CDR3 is TGTGCCAGCAGCCACAGACTCAGCGGGAAACGGGAGGAGCAGTACTTC.

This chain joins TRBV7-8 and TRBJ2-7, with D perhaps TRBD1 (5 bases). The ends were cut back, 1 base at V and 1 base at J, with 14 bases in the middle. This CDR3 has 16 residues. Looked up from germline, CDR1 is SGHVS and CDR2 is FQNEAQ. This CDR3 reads CASSLGGSLLSYEQYF. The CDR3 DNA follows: TGTGCCAGCAGCTTAGGGGGCAGTCTCTTATCCTACGAGCAGTACTTC.

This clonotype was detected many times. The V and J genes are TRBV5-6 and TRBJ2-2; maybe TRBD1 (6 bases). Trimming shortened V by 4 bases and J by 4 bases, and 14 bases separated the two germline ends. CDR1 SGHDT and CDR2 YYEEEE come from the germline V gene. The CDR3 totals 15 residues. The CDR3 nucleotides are TGTGCCAGCAGCAAAGAGACAGGTCGCACCGGGGAGCTGTTTTTT. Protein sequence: CASSKETGRTGELFF.

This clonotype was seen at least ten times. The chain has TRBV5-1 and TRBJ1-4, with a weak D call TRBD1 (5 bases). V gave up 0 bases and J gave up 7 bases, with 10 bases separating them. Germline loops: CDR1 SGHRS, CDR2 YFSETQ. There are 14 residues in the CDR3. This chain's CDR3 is CASSLAQEGEKLFF. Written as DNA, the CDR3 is TGCGCCAGCAGCTTGGCACAGGAGGGTGAAAAACTGTTTTTT. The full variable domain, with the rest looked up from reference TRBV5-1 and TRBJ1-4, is KAGVTQTPRYLIKTRGQQVTLSCSPISGHRSVSWYQQTPGQGLQFLFEYFSETQRNKGNFPGRFSGRQFSNSRSEMNVSTLELGDSALYLCASSLAQEGEKLFFGSGTQLSVL.

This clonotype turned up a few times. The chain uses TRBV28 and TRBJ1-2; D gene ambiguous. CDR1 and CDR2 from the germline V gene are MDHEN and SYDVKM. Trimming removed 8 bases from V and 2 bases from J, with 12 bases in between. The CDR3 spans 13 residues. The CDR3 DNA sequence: TGTGCCAGCCTGAGAGGGAGGAACTATGGCTACACCTTC. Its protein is CASLRGRNYGYTF.

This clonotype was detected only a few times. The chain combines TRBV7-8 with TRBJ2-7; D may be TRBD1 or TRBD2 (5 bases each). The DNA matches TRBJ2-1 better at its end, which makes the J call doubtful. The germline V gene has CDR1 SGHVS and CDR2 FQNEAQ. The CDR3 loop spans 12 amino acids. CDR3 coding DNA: TGTGCCAGCAGGGGGGAGTTGAATGAGCAGTTCTTC. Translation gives CASRGELNEQFF.

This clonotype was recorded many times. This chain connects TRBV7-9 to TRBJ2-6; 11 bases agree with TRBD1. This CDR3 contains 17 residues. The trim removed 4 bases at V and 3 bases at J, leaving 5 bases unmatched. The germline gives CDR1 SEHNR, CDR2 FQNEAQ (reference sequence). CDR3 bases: TGTGCCAGCAGCTCCGGACAGGGGGCGTATGGGGCCAACGTCCTGACTTTC. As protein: CASSSGQGAYGANVLTF.

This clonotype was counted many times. The CDR3 DNA sequence: TGCAGCGTTCCCGGGACAGGGGGCAACGAGCAGTACTTC. This gives the protein CSVPGTGGNEQYF. The V and J genes are TRBV29-1 and TRBJ2-7; TRBD1 matches at 12 bases. Trimming at V came to 5 bases and at J to 5 bases, leaving 4 bases not matched to a gene. The germline V gene has CDR1 SQVTM and CDR2 ANQGSEA. The CDR3 has 13 residues.

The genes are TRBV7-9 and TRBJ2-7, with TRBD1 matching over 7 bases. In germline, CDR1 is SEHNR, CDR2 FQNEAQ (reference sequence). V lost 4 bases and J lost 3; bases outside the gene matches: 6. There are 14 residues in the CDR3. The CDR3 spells CASSSTGTVYEQYF. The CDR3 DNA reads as TGTGCCAGCAGCTCAACCGGGACAGTCTACGAGCAGTACTTC.

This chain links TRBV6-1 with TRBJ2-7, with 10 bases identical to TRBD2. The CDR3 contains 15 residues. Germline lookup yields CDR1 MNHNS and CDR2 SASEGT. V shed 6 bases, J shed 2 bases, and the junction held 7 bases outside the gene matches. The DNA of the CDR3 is TGTGCCAGCAGGCTAGCGGGAGCGTCTACCTACGAGCAGTACTTC. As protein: CASRLAGASTYEQYF.

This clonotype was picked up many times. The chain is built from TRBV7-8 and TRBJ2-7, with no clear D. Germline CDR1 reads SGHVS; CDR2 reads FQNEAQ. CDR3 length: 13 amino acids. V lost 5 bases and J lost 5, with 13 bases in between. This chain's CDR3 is CASSDADLDEQYF. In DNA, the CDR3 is TGTGCCAGCAGCGACGCCGACTTGGACGAGCAGTACTTC.

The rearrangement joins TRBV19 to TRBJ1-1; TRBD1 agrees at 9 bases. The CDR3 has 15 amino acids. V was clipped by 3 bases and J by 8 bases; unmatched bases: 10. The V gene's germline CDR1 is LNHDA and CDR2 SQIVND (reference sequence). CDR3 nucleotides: TGTGCCAGTAGTATCGCCGGGACAGGGATACCGGAAGCTTTCTTT. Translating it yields CASSIAGTGIPEAFF.

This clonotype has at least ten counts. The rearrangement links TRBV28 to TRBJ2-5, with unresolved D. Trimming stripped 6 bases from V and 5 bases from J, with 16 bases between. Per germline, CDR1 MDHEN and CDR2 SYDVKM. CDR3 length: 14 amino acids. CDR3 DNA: TGTGCCAGCAGCCGACCTTGGAGTGCCGAGACCCAGTACTTC. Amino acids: CASSRPWSAETQYF.

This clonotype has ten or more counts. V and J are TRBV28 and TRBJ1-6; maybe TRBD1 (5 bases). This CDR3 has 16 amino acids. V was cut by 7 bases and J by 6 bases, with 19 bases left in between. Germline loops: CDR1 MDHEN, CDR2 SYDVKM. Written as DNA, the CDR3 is TGTGCCAGCACCCTACAGCTTCCTGGGGCTAATTCACCCCTCCACTTT. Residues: CASTLQLPGANSPLHF.

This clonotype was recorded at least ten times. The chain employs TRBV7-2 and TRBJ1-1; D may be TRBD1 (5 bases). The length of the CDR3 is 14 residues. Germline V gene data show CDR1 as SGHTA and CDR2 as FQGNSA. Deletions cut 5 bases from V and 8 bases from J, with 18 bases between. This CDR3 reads CASSQSGVGLEAFF. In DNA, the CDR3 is TGTGCCAGCAGCCAATCGGGGGTGGGATTAGAAGCTTTCTTT.

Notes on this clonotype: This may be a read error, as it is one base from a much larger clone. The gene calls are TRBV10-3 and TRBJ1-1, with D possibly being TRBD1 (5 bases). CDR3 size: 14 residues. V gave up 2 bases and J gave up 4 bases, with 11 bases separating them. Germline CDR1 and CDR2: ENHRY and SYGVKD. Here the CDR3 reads CAISEPRGSTEAFF. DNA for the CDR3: TGTGCCATCAGTGAGCCTAGGGGTAGCACTGAAGCTTTCTTT.

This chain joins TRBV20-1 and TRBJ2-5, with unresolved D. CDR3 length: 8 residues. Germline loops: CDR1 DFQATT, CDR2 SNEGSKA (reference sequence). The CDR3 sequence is CRAKDQYF. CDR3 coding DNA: TGCAGGGCGAAGGACCAGTACTTC.

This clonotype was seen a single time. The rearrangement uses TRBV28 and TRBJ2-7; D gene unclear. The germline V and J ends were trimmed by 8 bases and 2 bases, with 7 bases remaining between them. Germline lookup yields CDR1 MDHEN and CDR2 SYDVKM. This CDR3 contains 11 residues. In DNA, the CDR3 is TGTGCCAGCGAGAAAGCCTACGAGCAGTACTTC. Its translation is CASEKAYEQYF.

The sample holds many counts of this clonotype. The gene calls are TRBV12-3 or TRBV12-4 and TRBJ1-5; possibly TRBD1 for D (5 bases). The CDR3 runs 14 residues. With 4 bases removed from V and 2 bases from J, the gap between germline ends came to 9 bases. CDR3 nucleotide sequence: TGTGCCAGCAGTTCAGGGACGGGCAATCAGCCCCAGCATTTT. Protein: CASSSGTGNQPQHF.

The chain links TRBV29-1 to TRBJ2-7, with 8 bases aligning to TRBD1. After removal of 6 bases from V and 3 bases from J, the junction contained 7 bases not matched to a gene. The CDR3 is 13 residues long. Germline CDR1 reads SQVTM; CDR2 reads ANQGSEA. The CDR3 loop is CSVAGQGGYEQYF. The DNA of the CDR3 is TGCAGCGTGGCTGGACAGGGCGGCTACGAGCAGTACTTC.

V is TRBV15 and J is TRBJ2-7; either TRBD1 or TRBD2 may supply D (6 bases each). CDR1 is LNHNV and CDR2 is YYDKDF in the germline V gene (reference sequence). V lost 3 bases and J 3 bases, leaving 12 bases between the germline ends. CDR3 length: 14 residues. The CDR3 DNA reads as TGTGCCACCAGCAGCGTACAGGGAGGCTACGAGCAGTACTTC. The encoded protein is CATSSVQGGYEQYF.

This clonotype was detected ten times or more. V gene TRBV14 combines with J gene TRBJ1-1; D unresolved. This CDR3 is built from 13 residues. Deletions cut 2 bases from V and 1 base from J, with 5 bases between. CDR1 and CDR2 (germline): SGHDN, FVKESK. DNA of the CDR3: TGTGCCAGCAGCCAATATAGGAACACTGAAGCTTTCTTT. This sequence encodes CASSQYRNTEAFF.

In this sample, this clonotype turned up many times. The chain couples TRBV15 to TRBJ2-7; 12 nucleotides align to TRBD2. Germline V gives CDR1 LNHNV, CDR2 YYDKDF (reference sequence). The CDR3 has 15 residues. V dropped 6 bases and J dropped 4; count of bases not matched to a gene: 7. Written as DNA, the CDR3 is TGTGCCACCAGTCTGACTAGCGGGAGAGCGTACGAGCAGTACTTC. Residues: CATSLTSGRAYEQYF.

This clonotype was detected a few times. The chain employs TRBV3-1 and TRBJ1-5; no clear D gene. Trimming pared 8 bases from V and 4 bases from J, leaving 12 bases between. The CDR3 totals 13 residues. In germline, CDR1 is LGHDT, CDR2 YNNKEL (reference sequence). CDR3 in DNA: TGTGCCAGCGGCCTCGACATAAATCAGCCCCAGCATTTT. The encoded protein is CASGLDINQPQHF.

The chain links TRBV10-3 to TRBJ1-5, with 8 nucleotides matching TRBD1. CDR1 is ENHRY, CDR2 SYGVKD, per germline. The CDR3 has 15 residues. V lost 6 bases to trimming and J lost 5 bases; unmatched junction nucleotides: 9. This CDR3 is CAISRDRTRDQPQHF. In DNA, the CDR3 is TGTGCCATCAGCCGGGACAGGACGAGGGATCAGCCCCAGCATTTT.

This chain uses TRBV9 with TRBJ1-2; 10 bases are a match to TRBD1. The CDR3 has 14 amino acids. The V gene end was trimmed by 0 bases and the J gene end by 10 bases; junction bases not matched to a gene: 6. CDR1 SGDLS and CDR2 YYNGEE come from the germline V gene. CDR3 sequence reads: CASSVATGGYDYTF. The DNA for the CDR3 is TGTGCCAGCAGCGTAGCGACAGGGGGCTACGACTACACCTTC.

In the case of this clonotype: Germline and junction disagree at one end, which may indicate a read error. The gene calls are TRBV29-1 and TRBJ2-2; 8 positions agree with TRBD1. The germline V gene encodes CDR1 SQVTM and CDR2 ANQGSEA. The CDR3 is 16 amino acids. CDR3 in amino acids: CSVVPPGQADTGELFF. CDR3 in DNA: TGCAGCGTTGTACCCCCGGGACAGGCGGACACCGGGGAGCTTTTTTTT.

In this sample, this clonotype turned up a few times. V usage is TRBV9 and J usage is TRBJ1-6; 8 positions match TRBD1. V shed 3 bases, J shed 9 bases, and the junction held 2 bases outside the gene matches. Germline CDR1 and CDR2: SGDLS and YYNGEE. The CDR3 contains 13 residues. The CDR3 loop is CASSGTGGSPLHF. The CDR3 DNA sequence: TGTGCCAGCAGCGGAACAGGGGGTTCACCCCTCCACTTT.